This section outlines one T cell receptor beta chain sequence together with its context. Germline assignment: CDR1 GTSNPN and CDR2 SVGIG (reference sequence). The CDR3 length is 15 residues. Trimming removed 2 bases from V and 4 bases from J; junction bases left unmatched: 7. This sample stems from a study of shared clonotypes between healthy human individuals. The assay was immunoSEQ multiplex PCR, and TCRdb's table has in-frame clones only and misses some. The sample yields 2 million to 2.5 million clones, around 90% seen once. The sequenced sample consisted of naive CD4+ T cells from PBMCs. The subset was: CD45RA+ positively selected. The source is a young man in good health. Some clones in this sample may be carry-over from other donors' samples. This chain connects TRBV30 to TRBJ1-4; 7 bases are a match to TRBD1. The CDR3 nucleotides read TGTGCCTGGAGTTCGGGACAGCTCCGTAATGAAAAACTGTTTTTT. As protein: CAWSSGQLRNEKLFF.